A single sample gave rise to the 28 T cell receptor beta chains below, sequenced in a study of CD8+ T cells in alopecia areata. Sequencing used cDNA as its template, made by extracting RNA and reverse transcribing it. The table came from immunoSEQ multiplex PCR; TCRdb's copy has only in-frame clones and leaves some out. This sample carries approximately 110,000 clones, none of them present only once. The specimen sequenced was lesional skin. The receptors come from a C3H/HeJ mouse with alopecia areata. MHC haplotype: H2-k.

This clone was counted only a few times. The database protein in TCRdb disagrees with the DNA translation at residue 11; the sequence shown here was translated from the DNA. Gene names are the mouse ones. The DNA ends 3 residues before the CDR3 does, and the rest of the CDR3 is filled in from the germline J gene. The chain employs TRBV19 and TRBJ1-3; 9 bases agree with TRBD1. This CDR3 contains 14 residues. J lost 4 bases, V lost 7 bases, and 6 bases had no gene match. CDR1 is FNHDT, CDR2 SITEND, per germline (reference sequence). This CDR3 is CASAGTGMGNTLYF. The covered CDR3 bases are TGTGCCAGCGCCGGGACAGGGATGGGAAATACG.

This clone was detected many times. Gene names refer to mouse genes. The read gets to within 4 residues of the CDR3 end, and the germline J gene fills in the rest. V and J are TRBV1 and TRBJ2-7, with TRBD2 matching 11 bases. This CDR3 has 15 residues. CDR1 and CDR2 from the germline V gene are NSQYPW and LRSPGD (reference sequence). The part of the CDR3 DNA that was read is TGCACCTGCAGTGCCCCCCCGGGACTGGGGGAT. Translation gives CTCSAPPGLGD. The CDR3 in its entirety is CTCSAPPGLGDEQYF.

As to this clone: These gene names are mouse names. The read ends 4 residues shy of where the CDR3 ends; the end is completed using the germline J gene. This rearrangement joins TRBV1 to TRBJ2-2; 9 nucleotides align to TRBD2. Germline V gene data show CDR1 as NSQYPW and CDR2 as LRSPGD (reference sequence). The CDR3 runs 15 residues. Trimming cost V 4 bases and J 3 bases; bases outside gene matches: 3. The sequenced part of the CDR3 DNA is TGCACCTGCAGTGGGGACTGGGAAGACACCGGG. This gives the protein CTCSGDWEDTG. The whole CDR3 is CTCSGDWEDTGQLYF.

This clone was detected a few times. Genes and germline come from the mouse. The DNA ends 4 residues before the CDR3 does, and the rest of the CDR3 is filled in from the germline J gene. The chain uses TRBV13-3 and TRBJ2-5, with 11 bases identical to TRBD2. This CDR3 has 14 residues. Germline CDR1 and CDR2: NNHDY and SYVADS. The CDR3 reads CASSTGGATDTQYF. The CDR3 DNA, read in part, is TGTGCCAGCAGTACTGGGGGGGCGACGGAC.

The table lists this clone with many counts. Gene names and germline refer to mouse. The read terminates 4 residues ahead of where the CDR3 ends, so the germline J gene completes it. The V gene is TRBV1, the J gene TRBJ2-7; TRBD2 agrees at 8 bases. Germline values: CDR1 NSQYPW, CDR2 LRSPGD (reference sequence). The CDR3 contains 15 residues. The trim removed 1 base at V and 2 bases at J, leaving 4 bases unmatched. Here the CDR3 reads CTCSAVKGGPYEQYF. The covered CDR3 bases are TGCACCTGCAGTGCAGTAAAGGGGGGGCCCTAT.

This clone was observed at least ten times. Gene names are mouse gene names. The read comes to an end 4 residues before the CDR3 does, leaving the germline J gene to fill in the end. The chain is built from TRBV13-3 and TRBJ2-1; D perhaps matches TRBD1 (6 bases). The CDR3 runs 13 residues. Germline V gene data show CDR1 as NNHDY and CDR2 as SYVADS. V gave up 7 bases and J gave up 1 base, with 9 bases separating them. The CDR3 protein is CASQTGNYAEQFF. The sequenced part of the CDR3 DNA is TGTGCCAGCCAAACAGGGAACTATGCT.

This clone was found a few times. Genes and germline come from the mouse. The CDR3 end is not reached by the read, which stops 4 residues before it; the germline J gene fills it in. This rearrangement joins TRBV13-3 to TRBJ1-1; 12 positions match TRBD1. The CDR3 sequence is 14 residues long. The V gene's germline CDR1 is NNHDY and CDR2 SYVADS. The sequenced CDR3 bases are TGTGCCAGCAGTGGGGGACAGGGGGCTCCA. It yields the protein CASSGGQGAP. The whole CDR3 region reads CASSGGQGAPEVFF.

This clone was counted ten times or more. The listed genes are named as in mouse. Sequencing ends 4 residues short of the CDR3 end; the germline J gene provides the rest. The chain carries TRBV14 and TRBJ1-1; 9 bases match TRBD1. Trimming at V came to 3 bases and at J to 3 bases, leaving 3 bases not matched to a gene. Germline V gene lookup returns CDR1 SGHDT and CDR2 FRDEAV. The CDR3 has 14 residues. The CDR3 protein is CASSSGQGYTEVFF. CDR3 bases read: TGTGCCAGCAGTTCGGGACAGGGCTACACA.

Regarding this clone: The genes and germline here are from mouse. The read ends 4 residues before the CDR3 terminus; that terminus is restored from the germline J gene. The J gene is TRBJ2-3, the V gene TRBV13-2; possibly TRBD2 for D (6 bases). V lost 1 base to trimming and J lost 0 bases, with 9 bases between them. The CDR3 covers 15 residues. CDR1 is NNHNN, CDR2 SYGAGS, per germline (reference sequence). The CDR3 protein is CASGDWLGSAETLYF. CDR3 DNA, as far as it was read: TGTGCCAGCGGTGATTGGCTGGGGAGTGCAGAA.

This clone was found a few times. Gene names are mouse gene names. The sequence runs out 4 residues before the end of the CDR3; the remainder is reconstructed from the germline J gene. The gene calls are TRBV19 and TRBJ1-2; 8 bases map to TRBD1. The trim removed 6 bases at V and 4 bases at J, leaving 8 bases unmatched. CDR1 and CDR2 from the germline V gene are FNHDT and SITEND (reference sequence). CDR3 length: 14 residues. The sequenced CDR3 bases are TGTGCCAGCAATGCAGGGGGCGGGAGCTCC. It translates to CASNAGGGSS. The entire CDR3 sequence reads CASNAGGGSSDYTF.

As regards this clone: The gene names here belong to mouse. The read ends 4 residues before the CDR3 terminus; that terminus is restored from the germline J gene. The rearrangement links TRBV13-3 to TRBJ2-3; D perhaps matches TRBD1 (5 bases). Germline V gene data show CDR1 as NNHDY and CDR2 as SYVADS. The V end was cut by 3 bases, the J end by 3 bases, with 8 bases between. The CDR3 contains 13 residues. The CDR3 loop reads CASSAGPAETLYF. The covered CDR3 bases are TGTGCCAGCAGTGCAGGGCCGGCAGAA.

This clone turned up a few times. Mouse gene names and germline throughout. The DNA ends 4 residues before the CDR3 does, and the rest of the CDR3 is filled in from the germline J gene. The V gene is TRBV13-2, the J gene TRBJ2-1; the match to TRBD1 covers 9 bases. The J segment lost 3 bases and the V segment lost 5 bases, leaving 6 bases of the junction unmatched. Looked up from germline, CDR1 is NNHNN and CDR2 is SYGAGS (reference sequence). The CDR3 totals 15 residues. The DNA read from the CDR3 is TGTGCCAGCGGGTCCGGGACAGGGCCCTATGCT. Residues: CASGSGTGPYA. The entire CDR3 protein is CASGSGTGPYAEQFF.

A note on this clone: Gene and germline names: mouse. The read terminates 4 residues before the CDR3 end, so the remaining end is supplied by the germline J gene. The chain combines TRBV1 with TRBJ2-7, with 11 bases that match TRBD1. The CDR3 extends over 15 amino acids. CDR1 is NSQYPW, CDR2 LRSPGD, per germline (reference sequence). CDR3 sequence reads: CTCSAGTGGIYEQYF. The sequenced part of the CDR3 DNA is TGCACCTGCAGTGCCGGGACAGGGGGGATATAT.

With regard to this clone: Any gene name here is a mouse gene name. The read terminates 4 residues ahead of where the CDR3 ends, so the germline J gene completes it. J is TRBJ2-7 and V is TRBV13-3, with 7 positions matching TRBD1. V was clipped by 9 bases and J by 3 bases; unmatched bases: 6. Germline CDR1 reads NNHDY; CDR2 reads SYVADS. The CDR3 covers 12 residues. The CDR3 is CATRDRNYEQYF. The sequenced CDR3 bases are TGTGCCACCCGGGACAGAAACTAT.

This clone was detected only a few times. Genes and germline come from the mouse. The CDR3 sequence is CASRDRQASAETLYF. The CDR3 bases that were read are TGTGCCAGCAGGGATCGACAGGCTAGTGCAGAA. The chain is built from TRBV13-1 and TRBJ2-3; weak D call: TRBD1 (6 bases). The sequence runs out 4 residues before the end of the CDR3; the remainder is reconstructed from the germline J gene. Germline CDR1 is NSHNY and CDR2 is SYGAGN. The CDR3 consists of 15 residues. V lost 5 bases and J 0 bases, leaving 13 bases between the germline ends.

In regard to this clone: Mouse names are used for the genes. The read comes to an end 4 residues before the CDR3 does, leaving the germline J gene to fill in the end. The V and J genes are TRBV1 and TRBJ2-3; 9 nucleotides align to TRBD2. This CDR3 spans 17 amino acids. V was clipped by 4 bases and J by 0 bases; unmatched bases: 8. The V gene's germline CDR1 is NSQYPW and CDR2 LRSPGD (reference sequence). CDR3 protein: CTCSGRLGVTSAETLYF. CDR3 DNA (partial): TGCACCTGCAGTGGTAGACTGGGGGTTACTAGTGCAGAA.

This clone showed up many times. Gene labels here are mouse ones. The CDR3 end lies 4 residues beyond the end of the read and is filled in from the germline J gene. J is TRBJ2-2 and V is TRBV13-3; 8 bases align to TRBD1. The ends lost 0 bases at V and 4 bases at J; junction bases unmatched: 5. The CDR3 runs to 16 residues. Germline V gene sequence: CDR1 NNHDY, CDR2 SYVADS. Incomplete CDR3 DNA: TGTGCCAGCAGTGATGAGGACAGGGACTTCACCGGG. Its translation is CASSDEDRDFTG. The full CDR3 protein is CASSDEDRDFTGQLYF.

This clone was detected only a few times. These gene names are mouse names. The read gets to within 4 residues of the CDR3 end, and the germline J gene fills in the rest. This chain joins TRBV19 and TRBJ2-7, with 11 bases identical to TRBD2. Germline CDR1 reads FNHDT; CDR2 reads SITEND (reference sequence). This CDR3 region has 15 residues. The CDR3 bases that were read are TGTGCCAGCAGTATGCGGGACTGGGGGACATAT. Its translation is CASSMRDWGTY. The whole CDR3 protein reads CASSMRDWGTYEQYF.

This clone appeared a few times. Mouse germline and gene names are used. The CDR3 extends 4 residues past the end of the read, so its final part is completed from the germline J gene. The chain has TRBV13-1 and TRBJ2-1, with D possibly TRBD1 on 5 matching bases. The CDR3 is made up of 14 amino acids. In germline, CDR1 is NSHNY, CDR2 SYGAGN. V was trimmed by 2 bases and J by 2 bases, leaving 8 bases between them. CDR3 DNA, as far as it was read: TGTGCCAGCAGTGAGTTCAGGGACTATGCT. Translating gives CASSEFRDYA. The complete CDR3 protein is CASSEFRDYAEQFF.

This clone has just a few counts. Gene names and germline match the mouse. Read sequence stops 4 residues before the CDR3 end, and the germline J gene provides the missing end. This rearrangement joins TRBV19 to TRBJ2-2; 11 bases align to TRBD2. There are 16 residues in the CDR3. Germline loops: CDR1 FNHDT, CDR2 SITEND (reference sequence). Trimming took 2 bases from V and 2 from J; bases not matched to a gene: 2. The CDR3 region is CASSINWGGNTGQLYF. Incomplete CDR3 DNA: TGTGCCAGCAGTATCAACTGGGGGGGCAACACCGGG.

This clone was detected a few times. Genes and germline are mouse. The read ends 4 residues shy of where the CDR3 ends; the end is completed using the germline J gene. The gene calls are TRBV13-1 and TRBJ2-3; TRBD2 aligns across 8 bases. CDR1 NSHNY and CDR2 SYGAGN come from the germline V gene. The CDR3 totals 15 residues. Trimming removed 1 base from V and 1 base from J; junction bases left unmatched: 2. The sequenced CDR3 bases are TGTGCCAGCAGTGATTCTGGGGGGCGTGCAGAA. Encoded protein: CASSDSGGRAE. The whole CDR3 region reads CASSDSGGRAETLYF.

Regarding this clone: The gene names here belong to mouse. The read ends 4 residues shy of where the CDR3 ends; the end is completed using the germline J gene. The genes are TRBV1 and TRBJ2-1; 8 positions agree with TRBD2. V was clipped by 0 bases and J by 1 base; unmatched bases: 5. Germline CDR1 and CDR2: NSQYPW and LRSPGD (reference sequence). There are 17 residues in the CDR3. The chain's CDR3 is CTCSADPWGENYAEQFF. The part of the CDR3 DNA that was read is TGCACCTGCAGTGCAGATCCCTGGGGGGAAAACTATGCT.

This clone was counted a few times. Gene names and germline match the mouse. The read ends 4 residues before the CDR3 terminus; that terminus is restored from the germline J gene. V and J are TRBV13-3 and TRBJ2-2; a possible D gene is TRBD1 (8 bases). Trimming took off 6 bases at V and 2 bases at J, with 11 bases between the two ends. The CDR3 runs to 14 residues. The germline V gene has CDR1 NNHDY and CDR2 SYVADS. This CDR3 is CASKQGGNTGQLYF. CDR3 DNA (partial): TGTGCCAGCAAACAGGGGGGGAACACCGGG.

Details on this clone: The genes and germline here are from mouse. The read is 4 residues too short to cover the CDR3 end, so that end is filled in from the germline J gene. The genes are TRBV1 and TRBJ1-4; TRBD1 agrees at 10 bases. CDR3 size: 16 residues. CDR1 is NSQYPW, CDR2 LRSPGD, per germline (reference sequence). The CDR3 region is CTCSAAGTGEVERLFF. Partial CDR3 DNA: TGCACCTGCAGTGCAGCCGGGACAGGGGAGGTCGAA.

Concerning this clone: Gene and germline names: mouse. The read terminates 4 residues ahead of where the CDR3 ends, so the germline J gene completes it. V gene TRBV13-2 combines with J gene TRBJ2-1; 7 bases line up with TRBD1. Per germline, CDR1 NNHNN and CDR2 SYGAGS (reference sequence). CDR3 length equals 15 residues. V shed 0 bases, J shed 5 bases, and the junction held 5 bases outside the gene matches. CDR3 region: CASGDEQGYHAEQFF. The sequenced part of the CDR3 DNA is TGTGCCAGCGGTGATGAACAGGGGTATCATGCT.

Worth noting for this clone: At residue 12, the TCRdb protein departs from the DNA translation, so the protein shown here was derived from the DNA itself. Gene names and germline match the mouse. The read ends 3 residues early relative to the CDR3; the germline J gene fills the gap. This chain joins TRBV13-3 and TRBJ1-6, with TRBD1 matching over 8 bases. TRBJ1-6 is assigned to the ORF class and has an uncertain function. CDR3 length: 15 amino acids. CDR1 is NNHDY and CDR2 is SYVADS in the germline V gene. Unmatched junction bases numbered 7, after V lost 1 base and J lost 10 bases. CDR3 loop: CASSDRRGRGSPLYF. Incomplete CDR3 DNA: TGTGCCAGCAGTGATCGCAGGGGGCGGGGATCGCCC.

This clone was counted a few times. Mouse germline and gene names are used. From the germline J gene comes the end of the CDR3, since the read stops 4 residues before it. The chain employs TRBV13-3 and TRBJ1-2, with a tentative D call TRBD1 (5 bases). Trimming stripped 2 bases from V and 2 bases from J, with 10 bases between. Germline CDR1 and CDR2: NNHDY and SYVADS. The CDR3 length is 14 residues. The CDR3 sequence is CASSDGGGNSDYTF. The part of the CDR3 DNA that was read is TGTGCCAGCAGTGACGGGGGGGGGAACTCC.

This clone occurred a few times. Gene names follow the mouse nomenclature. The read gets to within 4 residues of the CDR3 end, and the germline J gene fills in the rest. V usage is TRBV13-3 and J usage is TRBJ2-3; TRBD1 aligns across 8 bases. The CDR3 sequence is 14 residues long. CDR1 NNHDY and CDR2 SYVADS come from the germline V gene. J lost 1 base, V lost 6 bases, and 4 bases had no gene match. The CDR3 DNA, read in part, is TGTGCCAGCAACGACAGGGGTGGTGCAGAA. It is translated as CASNDRGGAE. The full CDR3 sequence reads CASNDRGGAETLYF.